This paragraph covers one T cell receptor (beta chain) sequence. Its target is unknown. These data come from a study of T cells in localized non-small cell lung cancer. Sequencing used immunoSEQ multiplex PCR; TCRdb keeps in-frame clones, though not all of them. The table lists roughly 2,500 clones, around 35% of them singletons. Study outcomes and limitations: Among the tissues sampled, uninvolved adjacent lung had the highest T cell clonality, above tumor. For the top 100 tumor clones, a median around 61 also appeared in adjacent lung. A single tumor region was sequenced, leaving heterogeneity possible.

Germline assignment: CDR1 KGHSH and CDR2 LQKENI. The CDR3 consists of 12 residues. The germline V and J ends were trimmed by 3 bases and 8 bases, with 10 bases remaining between them. V and J are TRBV18 and TRBJ1-2; no definite D call. Sequenced here: lung tumor tissue, sampled before any cancer treatment. The clonotype was recovered from a man between 40 and 75 years old with stage II lung adenocarcinoma. The DNA for the CDR3 is TGTGCCAGCTCACCTTCCAGTGGCGGCTACACCTTC. Its protein product is CASSPSSGGYTF.